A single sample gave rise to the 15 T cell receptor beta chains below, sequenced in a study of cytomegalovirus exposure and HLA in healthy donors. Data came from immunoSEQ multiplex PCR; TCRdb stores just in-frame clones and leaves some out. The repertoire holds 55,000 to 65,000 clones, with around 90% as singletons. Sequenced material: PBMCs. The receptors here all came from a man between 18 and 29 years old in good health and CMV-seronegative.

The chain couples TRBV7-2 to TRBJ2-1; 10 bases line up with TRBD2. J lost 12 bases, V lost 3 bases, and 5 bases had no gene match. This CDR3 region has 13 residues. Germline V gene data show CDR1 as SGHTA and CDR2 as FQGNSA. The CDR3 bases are TGTGCCAGCAGCTTTCGGACTAGCGGTTTGCAGTTCTTC. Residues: CASSFRTSGLQFF.

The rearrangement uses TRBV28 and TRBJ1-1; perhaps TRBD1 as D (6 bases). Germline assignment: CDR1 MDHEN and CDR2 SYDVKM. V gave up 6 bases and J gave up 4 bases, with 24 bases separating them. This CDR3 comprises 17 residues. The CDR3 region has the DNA TGTGCCAGCAGCCTTGGGGGGGCTCACGGGCGAAGCACTGAAGCTTTCTTT. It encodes CASSLGGAHGRSTEAFF.

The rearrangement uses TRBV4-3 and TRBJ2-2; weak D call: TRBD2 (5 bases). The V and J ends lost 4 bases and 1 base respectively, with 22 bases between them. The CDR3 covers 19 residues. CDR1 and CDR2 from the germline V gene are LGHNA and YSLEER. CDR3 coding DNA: TGCGCCAGCAGCCTTTTACCCCTTTCCGAGGGAGAGAACACCGGGGAGCTGTTTTTT. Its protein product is CASSLLPLSEGENTGELFF.

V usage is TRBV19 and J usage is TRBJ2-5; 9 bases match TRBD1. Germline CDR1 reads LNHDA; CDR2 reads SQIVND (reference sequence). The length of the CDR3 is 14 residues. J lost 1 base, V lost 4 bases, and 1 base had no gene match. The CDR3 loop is CASSRQGVQETQYF. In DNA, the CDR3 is TGTGCCAGTAGTAGACAGGGGGTCCAAGAGACCCAGTACTTC.

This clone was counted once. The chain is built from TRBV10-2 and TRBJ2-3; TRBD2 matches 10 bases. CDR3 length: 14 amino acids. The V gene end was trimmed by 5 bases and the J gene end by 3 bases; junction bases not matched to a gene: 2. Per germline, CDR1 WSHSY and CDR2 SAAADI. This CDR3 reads CASSTSGDTDTQYF. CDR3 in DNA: TGCGCCAGCAGTACTAGCGGGGATACAGATACGCAGTATTTT.

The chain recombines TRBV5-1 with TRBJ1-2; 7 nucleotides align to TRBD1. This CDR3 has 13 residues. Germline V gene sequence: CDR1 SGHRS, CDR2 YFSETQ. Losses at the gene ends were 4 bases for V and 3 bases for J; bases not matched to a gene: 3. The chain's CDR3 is CASSHDRDYGYTF. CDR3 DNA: TGCGCCAGCAGCCACGACAGGGACTATGGCTACACCTTC. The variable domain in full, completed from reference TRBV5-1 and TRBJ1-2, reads KAGVTQTPRYLIKTRGQQVTLSCSPISGHRSVSWYQQTPGQGLQFLFEYFSETQRNKGNFPGRFSGRQFSNSRSEMNVSTLELGDSALYLCASSHDRDYGYTFGSGTRLTVV.

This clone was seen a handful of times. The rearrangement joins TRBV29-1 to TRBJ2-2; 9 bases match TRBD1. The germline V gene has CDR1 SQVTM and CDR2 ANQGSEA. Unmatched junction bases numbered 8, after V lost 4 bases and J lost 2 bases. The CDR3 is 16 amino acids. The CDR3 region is CSVVGTGKKNTGELFF. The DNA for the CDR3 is TGCAGCGTTGTCGGGACAGGGAAAAAAAACACCGGGGAGCTGTTTTTT.

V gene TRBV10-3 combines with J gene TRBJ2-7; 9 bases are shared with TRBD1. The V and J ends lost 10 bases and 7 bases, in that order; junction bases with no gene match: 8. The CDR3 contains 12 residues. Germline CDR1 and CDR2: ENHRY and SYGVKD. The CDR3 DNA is TGTGCCACCATGGACAGGGGAAGAGAGCAGTACTTC. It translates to CATMDRGREQYF.

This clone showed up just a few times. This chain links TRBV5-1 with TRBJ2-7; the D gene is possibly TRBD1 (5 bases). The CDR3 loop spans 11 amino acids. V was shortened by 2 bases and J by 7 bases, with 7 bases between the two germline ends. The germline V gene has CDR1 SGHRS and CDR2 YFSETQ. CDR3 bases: TGCGCCAGCAGCTTTCGACAGGAGCAGTACTTC. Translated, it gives CASSFRQEQYF. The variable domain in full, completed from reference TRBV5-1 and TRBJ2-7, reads KAGVTQTPRYLIKTRGQQVTLSCSPISGHRSVSWYQQTPGQGLQFLFEYFSETQRNKGNFPGRFSGRQFSNSRSEMNVSTLELGDSALYLCASSFRQEQYFGPGTRLTVT.

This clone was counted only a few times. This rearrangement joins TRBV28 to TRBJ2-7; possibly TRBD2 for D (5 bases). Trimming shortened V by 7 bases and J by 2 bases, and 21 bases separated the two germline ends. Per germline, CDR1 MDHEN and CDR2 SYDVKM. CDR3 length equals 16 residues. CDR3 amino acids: CASTSPKAEVTYEQYF. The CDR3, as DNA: TGTGCCAGCACCTCTCCGAAGGCGGAGGTAACCTACGAGCAGTACTTC.

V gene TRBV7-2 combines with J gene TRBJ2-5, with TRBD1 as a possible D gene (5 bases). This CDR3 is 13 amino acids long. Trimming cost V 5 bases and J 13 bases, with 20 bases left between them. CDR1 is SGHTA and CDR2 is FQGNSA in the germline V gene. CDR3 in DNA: TGTGCCAGCAGCCCTAATAAGGGGCTACGGTGGTACTTC. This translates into CASSPNKGLRWYF.

The CDR3 nucleotides are TGTGCCAGCAGTTTATCGAAGGCGGCAGCCTACGAGCAGTACTTC. Translating gives CASSLSKAAAYEQYF. The J gene is TRBJ2-7, the V gene TRBV27; D call uncertain. This CDR3 spans 15 amino acids. The germline V gene encodes CDR1 MNHEY and CDR2 SMNVEV (reference sequence). The V end was cut by 0 bases, the J end by 2 bases, with 11 bases between.

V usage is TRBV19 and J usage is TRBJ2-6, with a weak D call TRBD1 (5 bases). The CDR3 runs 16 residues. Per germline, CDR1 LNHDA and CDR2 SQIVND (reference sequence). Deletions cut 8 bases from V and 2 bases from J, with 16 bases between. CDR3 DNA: TGTGCCAGTGCCCAGGGATGGGCGGCTGGGGCCAACGTCCTGACTTTC. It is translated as CASAQGWAAGANVLTF.

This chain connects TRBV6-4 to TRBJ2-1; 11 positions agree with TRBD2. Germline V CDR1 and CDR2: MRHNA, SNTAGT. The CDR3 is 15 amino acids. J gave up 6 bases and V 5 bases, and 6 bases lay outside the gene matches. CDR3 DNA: TGTGCCAGCAGTAAACTAGCGGGAGAGGGCAATGAGCAGTTCTTC. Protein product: CASSKLAGEGNEQFF.

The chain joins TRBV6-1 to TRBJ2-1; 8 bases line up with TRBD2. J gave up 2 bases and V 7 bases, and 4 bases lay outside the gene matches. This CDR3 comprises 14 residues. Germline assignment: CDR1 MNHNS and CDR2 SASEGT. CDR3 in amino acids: CASTPSGPYNEQFF. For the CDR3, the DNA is TGTGCCAGCACCCCTAGCGGGCCCTACAATGAGCAGTTCTTC.